These 22 T cell receptor beta chains were sequenced from one sample in a study of identical twins. TCRdb reprocessed the 5' RACE reads via MiXCR and lists one record per CDR3 protein. This table has hundreds of thousands of distinct CDR3 sequences, approximately 8% appearing once. Separately, the same data were catalogued under a study of yellow fever vaccine responses in identical twins.

The sample consisted of memory (CD45RO+) T cells sorted from blood. All receptors derive from a woman aged 18-29 years in good health.

This clonotype was found many times. The chain is built from TRBV18 and TRBJ1-6; D is undetermined. CDR3 length equals 13 residues. V was shortened by 6 bases and J by 7 bases, with 10 bases between the two germline ends. Germline V gives CDR1 KGHSH, CDR2 LQKENI. The CDR3 spells CASSRERNSPLHF. The CDR3 region has the DNA TGTGCCAGCTCGCGAGAACGGAATTCACCCCTCCACTTT.

This clonotype was detected only a few times. The chain carries TRBV3-1 and TRBJ2-5; D gene unclear. The germline CDR1 and CDR2 sequences are LGHDT and YNNKEL (reference sequence). Trimming removed 7 bases at V and 2 bases at J, with 14 bases between. This CDR3 is built from 14 residues. CDR3 protein: CASNPPGKQETQYF. The CDR3 nucleotides read TGTGCCAGCAACCCCCCAGGTAAACAAGAGACCCAGTACTTC.

The V and J genes are TRBV12-5 and TRBJ1-1; TRBD1 agrees at 7 bases. The CDR3 runs to 14 residues. From germline, CDR1 is LGHNT and CDR2 FRNRAP. V lost 5 bases to trimming and J lost 3 bases; unmatched junction nucleotides: 6. This chain's CDR3 is CASGLTQGYTEAFF. The CDR3 nucleotides read TGTGCTAGTGGTCTTACACAGGGGTACACTGAAGCTTTCTTT.

The rearrangement uses TRBV9 and TRBJ2-3; perhaps D is TRBD1 or TRBD2 (5 bases each). The CDR3 has 15 amino acids. In germline, CDR1 is SGDLS, CDR2 YYNGEE. Trimming shortened V by 4 bases and J by 3 bases, and 15 bases separated the two germline ends. CDR3 sequence: CASSPYPGATDTQYF. CDR3 DNA sequence: TGTGCCAGCAGCCCGTATCCCGGGGCAACAGATACGCAGTATTTT.

The chain uses TRBV7-8 and TRBJ2-1; D assignment may be TRBD1 or TRBD2 (6 bases each). V lost 3 bases and J lost 10, with 19 bases in between. Germline lookup yields CDR1 SGHVS and CDR2 FQNEAQ. CDR3 size: 15 residues. The CDR3 coding sequence is TGTGCCAGCAGCTTCCTAGCGCAACGAGGGGGGGAGCAGTTCTTC. Amino acid sequence: CASSFLAQRGGEQFF.

This clonotype was recorded at least ten times. The chain joins TRBV5-1 to TRBJ2-1; maybe TRBD2 (6 bases). Per germline, CDR1 SGHRS and CDR2 YFSETQ. The CDR3 sequence is 16 residues long. V lost 2 bases and J 4 bases, leaving 16 bases between the germline ends. The CDR3 DNA reads as TGCGCCAGCAGCTTCGACCCATCCGGGGGATACAATGAGCAGTTCTTC. It encodes CASSFDPSGGYNEQFF.

V and J are TRBV20-1 and TRBJ2-1; D not resolved. This CDR3 has 14 residues. V lost 4 bases and J 2 bases, leaving 12 bases between the germline ends. From germline, CDR1 is DFQATT and CDR2 SNEGSKA (reference sequence). CDR3 DNA: TGCAGTGCTAATTACCGCGGTACCTACAATGAGCAGTTCTTC. Translated: CSANYRGTYNEQFF.

The chain uses TRBV20-1 and TRBJ2-3, with a tentative D call TRBD2 (6 bases). Germline CDR1 and CDR2: DFQATT and SNEGSKA (reference sequence). The V and J ends lost 0 bases and 2 bases respectively, with 12 bases between them. The CDR3 extends over 15 amino acids. The CDR3 protein is CSARDYGGDTDTQYF. Here the CDR3 DNA reads TGCAGTGCTAGAGATTACGGGGGAGACACAGATACGCAGTATTTT.

Many counts were recorded for this clonotype. V usage is TRBV12-3 or TRBV12-4 and J usage is TRBJ1-6; D uncertain. The V end lost 7 bases, the J end lost 7 bases, and 14 bases lay between the germline ends. The length of the CDR3 is 14 residues. CDR3 protein: CASTPSGINSPLHF. The CDR3 coding sequence is TGTGCCAGCACCCCATCGGGGATCAATTCACCCCTCCACTTT.

This clonotype appeared a few times. The chain links TRBV2 to TRBJ2-5; maybe TRBD2 (5 bases). The CDR3 consists of 14 residues. Trimming cost V 6 bases and J 4 bases, with 15 bases left between them. The V gene's germline CDR1 is SNHLY and CDR2 FYNNEI. The CDR3 sequence: CASRLALSRETQYF. In nucleotides, the CDR3 is TGTGCCAGCAGGCTAGCCCTAAGCCGAGAGACCCAGTACTTC.

The chain has TRBV24-1 and TRBJ2-2; a possible D gene is TRBD1 (5 bases). This CDR3 region has 15 residues. Germline-derived CDR1 and CDR2 are KGHDR and SFDVKD. V lost 1 base to trimming and J lost 8 bases, with 13 bases between them. The CDR3 DNA follows: TGTGCCACCAGTGATTTTGGCAGGGTATCTGGGGAGCTGTTTTTT. The encoded protein is CATSDFGRVSGELFF.

This clonotype was detected many times. The V call is TRBV12-3 or TRBV12-4, the J call TRBJ1-1; TRBD1 might be the D (5 bases). V lost 0 bases, J lost 5 bases, and 7 bases lay in between. CDR3 length: 13 residues. The CDR3 coding sequence is TGTGCCAGCAGTTTAGCCCCAGGGACTGAAGCTTTCTTT. Protein product: CASSLAPGTEAFF.

This clonotype was counted a few times. The V and J genes are TRBV3-1 and TRBJ2-2, with TRBD1 matching 7 bases. After removal of 1 base from V and 4 bases from J, the junction contained 3 bases not matched to a gene. The CDR3 extends over 15 amino acids. From germline, CDR1 is LGHDT and CDR2 YNNKEL (reference sequence). The CDR3 loop is CASSQVSGGTGELFF. The CDR3, as DNA: TGTGCCAGCAGCCAAGTTTCAGGGGGCACCGGGGAGCTGTTTTTT.

Comment on this clonotype: Its ends do not fully match the called genes, so a read error is possible. The CDR3 protein is CASSQAGTGRF. The CDR3 nucleotides are TGTGCCAGCAGCCAAGCAGGGACGGGGCGCTTC. The chain couples TRBV3-1 to TRBJ2-5; D assignment may be TRBD1 or TRBD2 (5 bases each). This CDR3 contains 11 residues. Germline V lookup: CDR1 LGHDT, CDR2 YNNKEL (reference sequence).

This clonotype came up many times. The chain is built from TRBV7-2 and TRBJ2-1, with D perhaps matching TRBD2 (6 bases). Germline CDR1 and CDR2: SGHTA and FQGNSA. Trimming shortened V by 8 bases and J by 3 bases, and 14 bases separated the two germline ends. The length of the CDR3 is 14 residues. The CDR3 sequence: CASRPGALYNEQFF. The CDR3 region has the DNA TGTGCCAGCCGACCGGGAGCGCTCTACAATGAGCAGTTCTTC.

In its sample, this clonotype was seen many times. This sequence joins TRBV12-3 or TRBV12-4 and TRBJ2-5; possible D gene TRBD1, 6 bases. This CDR3 spans 15 amino acids. Deletions cut 3 bases from V and 2 bases from J, with 13 bases between. The CDR3 loop reads CASSFRIRGQETQYF. The CDR3, as DNA: TGTGCCAGCAGTTTCAGGATAAGGGGGCAAGAGACCCAGTACTTC.

This clonotype was counted between two and nine times. This sequence joins TRBV2 and TRBJ1-5; a weak D match, TRBD1 (5 bases). The CDR3 is 14 residues long. CDR1 is SNHLY, CDR2 FYNNEI, per germline. V lost 6 bases, J lost 5 bases, and 14 bases lay in between. CDR3 nucleotide sequence: TGTGCCAGCAGGGCGACCTGGGGGGATCAGCCCCAGCATTTT. It is translated as CASRATWGDQPQHF.

This clonotype has just a few counts. The chain combines TRBV6-4 with TRBJ2-1; a weak D match, TRBD2 (6 bases). The CDR3 contains 13 residues. With 3 bases removed from V and 9 bases from J, the gap between germline ends came to 12 bases. From germline, CDR1 is MRHNA and CDR2 SNTAGT. DNA of the CDR3: TGTGCCAGCAGTGAGGGGGGAGCTGGTGAGCAGTTCTTC. This sequence encodes CASSEGGAGEQFF.

The V call is TRBV7-9, the J call TRBJ2-4; D uncertain. The CDR3 totals 12 residues. V dropped 5 bases and J dropped 8 bases, with 10 bases sitting between them. Germline assignment: CDR1 SEHNR and CDR2 FQNEAQ (reference sequence). The CDR3 DNA reads TGTGCCAGCAGCACTCCGCTGGACATTCAGTACTTC. This codes for CASSTPLDIQYF.

This clonotype was seen a few times. J is TRBJ1-5 and V is TRBV29-1; TRBD1 matches 12 bases. Losses at the gene ends were 6 bases for V and 9 bases for J; bases not matched to a gene: 12. Germline CDR1 SQVTM, CDR2 ANQGSEA. This CDR3 contains 15 residues. CDR3 bases: TGCAGCGTCGCAACCGGGACAGGGGGCATTGGGCCCCAGCATTTT. Protein: CSVATGTGGIGPQHF.

This rearrangement joins TRBV5-6 to TRBJ1-1; D remains ambiguous. Germline CDR1 and CDR2: SGHDT and YYEEEE. This CDR3 region has 15 residues. V was clipped by 4 bases and J by 4 bases, with 17 bases between them. CDR3 protein: CASSLLVRDFTEAFF. The CDR3 region has the DNA TGTGCCAGCAGCCTACTGGTTAGGGATTTCACTGAAGCTTTCTTT.

The V gene is TRBV9, the J gene TRBJ2-1; a weak D match, TRBD2 (5 bases). The CDR3 is 14 amino acids. V shed 0 bases and J shed 5 bases, with 9 bases lying between them. From germline, CDR1 is SGDLS and CDR2 YYNGEE. CDR3 sequence: CASSVASQNNEQFF. The CDR3, as DNA: TGTGCCAGCAGCGTAGCTAGCCAAAACAATGAGCAGTTCTTC.